This note documents a single TCR beta chain sequence. What it binds is unknown. The data are from a study of CD8 T cells in ankylosing spondylitis. Study-level findings and limits: Matched ankylosing spondylitis synovial fluid reportedly contained a significantly enriched population of disease-linked clones.

The J segment lost 2 bases and the V segment lost 1 base, leaving 3 bases of the junction unmatched. CDR1 is LGHDT, CDR2 YNNKEL, per germline (reference sequence). This CDR3 spans 15 amino acids. Preparation of TCR beta libraries was done by quantitative 5'-RACE with molecular barcodes. TCRdb redid the calling of the 5' RACE reads with MiXCR, one entry per CDR3 protein. The table lists roughly 180,000 distinct CDR3 sequences, roughly 12% of them singletons, with approximately 15% in the top ten. V is TRBV3-1 and J is TRBJ2-7; 9 positions agree with TRBD2. The TCR originated in a male donor with ankylosing spondylitis or in good health (not recorded which). Sequencing was performed on blood, either unsorted or a sorted T cell fraction (not recorded which). The CDR3, as DNA: TGTGCCAGCAGCCAAGGCGGGGGGGGCCCCTACGAGCAGTACTTC. Translating gives CASSQGGGGPYEQYF.